These T cell receptor beta chains were read from a single sample in a study of human T cells and chemical hapten exposure. TCRdb fed the RACE reads into MiXCR, producing one record per CDR3 protein. In the table there are around 380,000 distinct CDR3 sequences, roughly 5% of which are singletons. Here the sequenced sample was whole blood, taken in connection with sensitization to the hapten diphenylcyclopropenone (DPC). Every receptor here comes from a woman in her forties or fifties with alopecia areata. Some clones in this sample may be carry-over from other donors' samples. CDR3s include the opening cysteine and the closing phenylalanine or tryptophan. D genes are given only for firm matches. The size field is filled for only some rows; it gives once, few, many or a size class.

clone size: many; V gene: TRBV6-2/TRBV6-3; J gene: TRBJ1-2; D gene: TRBD1; CDR3 protein: CASSSTGEGYTF; CDR3 DNA: TGTGCCAGCAGTTCTACAGGGGAAGGCTACACCTTC
clone size: many; V gene: TRBV5-1; J gene: TRBJ2-7; D gene: -; CDR3 protein: CASSPTGGMTYEQYF; CDR3 DNA: TGCGCCAGCAGCCCCACCGGGGGTATGACCTACGAGCAGTACTTC
clone size: few; V gene: TRBV6-5; J gene: TRBJ2-2; D gene: TRBD1; CDR3 protein: CASSYGTGATGELFF; CDR3 DNA: TGTGCCAGCAGTTACGGGACAGGGGCCACCGGGGAGCTGTTTTTT
clone size: -; V gene: TRBV29-1; J gene: TRBJ2-2; D gene: TRBD2; CDR3 protein: CSVEGLAVNTGELFF; CDR3 DNA: TGCAGCGTTGAAGGACTAGCGGTAAACACCGGGGAGCTGTTTTTT
clone size: many; V gene: TRBV16; J gene: TRBJ1-5; D gene: -; CDR3 protein: CASSLHRADQPQHF; CDR3 DNA: TGTGCCAGCAGCCTCCACAGGGCGGACCAGCCCCAGCATTTT
clone size: -; V gene: TRBV6-2/TRBV6-3; J gene: TRBJ2-3; D gene: -; CDR3 protein: CASGEGGAADTDTQYF; CDR3 DNA: TGTGCCAGCGGAGAGGGGGGGGCGGCGGACACAGATACGCAGTATTTT
clone size: many; V gene: TRBV29-1; J gene: TRBJ2-5; D gene: -; CDR3 protein: CSVEGTPNLETQYF; CDR3 DNA: TGCAGCGTTGAAGGGACTCCAAACTTGGAGACCCAGTACTTC
clone size: -; V gene: TRBV5-1; J gene: TRBJ2-1; D gene: TRBD2; CDR3 protein: CASTSGAGGPVEQFF; CDR3 DNA: TGCGCCAGCACCAGCGGAGCGGGGGGGCCGGTTGAGCAGTTCTTC
clone size: many; V gene: TRBV20-1; J gene: TRBJ1-5; D gene: -; CDR3 protein: CSAVDSINQPQHF; CDR3 DNA: TGCAGTGCTGTGGACAGTATTAATCAGCCCCAGCATTTT
clone size: few; V gene: TRBV3-1; J gene: TRBJ1-4; D gene: -; CDR3 protein: CASSQDSSGMGEKLFF; CDR3 DNA: TGTGCCAGCAGCCAAGATAGTTCAGGGATGGGTGAAAAACTGTTTTTT
clone size: -; V gene: TRBV29-1; J gene: TRBJ2-7; D gene: -; CDR3 protein: CSVVPRTDEQYF; CDR3 DNA: TGCAGCGTTGTCCCTAGAACCGACGAGCAGTACTTC
clone size: many; V gene: TRBV10-3; J gene: TRBJ2-7; D gene: TRBD1; CDR3 protein: CAISSGTGRYEQYF; CDR3 DNA: TGTGCCATCAGTTCCGGGACAGGGAGATACGAGCAGTACTTC
clone size: many; V gene: TRBV10-2; J gene: TRBJ2-4; D gene: -; CDR3 protein: CASGRGGKNIQYF; CDR3 DNA: TGCGCCAGCGGGCGGGGAGGCAAAAACATTCAGTACTTC
clone size: -; V gene: TRBV28; J gene: TRBJ1-6; D gene: -; CDR3 protein: CASSPRGVLHF; CDR3 DNA: TGTGCCAGCAGTCCACGAGGGGTCCTCCACTTT
clone size: many; V gene: TRBV5-1; J gene: TRBJ1-2; D gene: TRBD1; CDR3 protein: CASTGGNGYTF; CDR3 DNA: TGCGCCAGCACAGGGGGCAATGGCTACACCTTC
clone size: many; V gene: TRBV9; J gene: TRBJ2-1; D gene: -; CDR3 protein: CASSALDGGVYNEQFF; CDR3 DNA: TGTGCCAGCAGCGCGCTGGACGGTGGAGTCTACAATGAGCAGTTCTTC
clone size: few; V gene: TRBV30; J gene: TRBJ1-1; D gene: -; CDR3 protein: CAWTHLGRGNTEAFF; CDR3 DNA: TGTGCCTGGACCCACCTGGGGCGCGGGAACACTGAAGCTTTCTTT
clone size: few; V gene: TRBV27; J gene: TRBJ2-5; D gene: -; CDR3 protein: CASSFWGDWETQYF; CDR3 DNA: TGTGCCAGCAGTTTCTGGGGGGATTGGGAGACCCAGTACTTC
clone size: few; V gene: TRBV2; J gene: TRBJ2-5; D gene: -; CDR3 protein: CASSDGVSETQYF; CDR3 DNA: TGTGCCAGCAGTGACGGGGTTTCGGAGACCCAGTACTTC
clone size: many; V gene: TRBV7-9; J gene: TRBJ2-7; D gene: TRBD2; CDR3 protein: CASSSLSGGADEQYF; CDR3 DNA: TGTGCCAGCAGCTCTCTTAGCGGGGGGGCCGACGAGCAGTACTTC
clone size: many; V gene: TRBV12-3/TRBV12-4; J gene: TRBJ2-4; D gene: -; CDR3 protein: CASSPRRGALAKNIQYF; CDR3 DNA: TGTGCCAGCAGTCCCCGGAGGGGGGCTCTAGCCAAAAACATTCAGTACTTC
clone size: many; V gene: TRBV4-3; J gene: TRBJ1-1; D gene: -; CDR3 protein: CASSQDGGGGLTEAFF; CDR3 DNA: TGCGCCAGCAGCCAAGATGGGGGCGGGGGATTGACTGAAGCTTTCTTT
clone size: many; V gene: TRBV2; J gene: TRBJ2-3; D gene: TRBD2; CDR3 protein: CASRELAGELDTQYF; CDR3 DNA: TGTGCCAGCAGGGAACTAGCGGGGGAATTAGATACGCAGTATTTT
clone size: many; V gene: TRBV20-1; J gene: TRBJ2-2; D gene: -; CDR3 protein: CSAGGGGANTGELFF; CDR3 DNA: TGCAGTGCCGGGGGCGGCGGTGCGAACACCGGGGAGCTGTTTTTT
clone size: many; V gene: TRBV29-1; J gene: TRBJ1-1; D gene: -; CDR3 protein: CSVGRETLEAFF; CDR3 DNA: TGCAGCGTTGGTCGAGAGACCCTTGAAGCTTTCTTT
clone size: -; V gene: TRBV5-1; J gene: TRBJ1-2; D gene: -; CDR3 protein: CASSLNGGQGYGYTF; CDR3 DNA: TGCGCCAGCAGCTTAAACGGGGGGCAAGGCTATGGCTACACCTTC